The TCR beta chain described here comes from a study of cytomegalovirus exposure and HLA in healthy donors. It was with 60 Vbeta and 13 Jbeta primers that the PCR ran. In the original workflow: Around 11 million of 65 million to 95 million unique TCR beta chains were shared, per a later count. Assay used: immunoSEQ multiplex PCR; TCRdb lists only in-frame clones, some missing. Clone size and the V and J calls come from that table; the DNA yielded D and trimming. Of 130,000 to 150,000 clones listed, about 85% are singletons. Looked up from germline, CDR1 is MNHNS and CDR2 is SASEGT. Trimming took 3 bases from V and 4 from J, leaving 9 bases between them. The CDR3 is 13 residues long.

The sequenced sample was PBMCs. The chain is built from TRBV6-1 and TRBJ1-2; D is unclear. This TCR derives from a boy under 10 years old in good health and CMV-seronegative. The CDR3 sequence is CASSEELGYGYTF. CDR3 DNA sequence: TGTGCCAGCAGTGAGGAGTTGGGCTATGGCTACACCTTC.